This T cell receptor beta chain was identified in a study of T-cell reconstitution after alpha-beta-depleted transplantation in children. Construction of the TCRbeta library involved unique molecular identifiers. Each CDR3 protein is one row after TCRdb ran MiXCR on the PCR reads. The table lists 300,000 to 400,000 distinct CDR3 sequences, roughly 17% of them singletons. Whole-study findings and limits: Several hundred expanded graft clones reportedly supplied alpha-beta T cells about two months after transplant.

The CDR3 covers 15 residues. Germline CDR1 MNHEY, CDR2 SVGAGI. With V trimmed by 1 base and J by 1 base, 2 bases remained unmatched. In the case of this clonotype: Its antigen is not known.

This chain uses TRBV6-5 with TRBJ2-5; TRBD1 matches at 8 bases. The receptor was derived from a male patient aged 2-10 years who had a stem cell transplant for acute lymphoblastic leukemia, so the T cells may come from the graft donor. The material was PBMCs, mostly from graft donor cells, obtained 360 days after TCRalphabeta/CD19-depleted stem cell transplant. CDR3 protein: CASSYWTGSQETQYF. For the CDR3, the DNA is TGTGCCAGCAGTTACTGGACAGGGTCCCAAGAGACCCAGTACTTC.